Given below is one T cell receptor (beta chain) in context. Measured with immunoSEQ multiplex PCR; TCRdb has only the in-frame clones, and not every one. The sample yields around 200,000 clones, more than 85% seen once. These data are taken from a study of blood T cell repertoires in COVID-19. Study at large: Specimens from acute and convalescent COVID-19 originated in the United States, Italy and Spain.

V dropped 1 base and J dropped 3 bases, with 7 bases sitting between them. Germline V lookup: CDR1 SNHLY, CDR2 FYNNEI. This CDR3 contains 14 residues. The TCR comes from a man aged 35 to 55 with active or convalescent COVID-19. The V gene is TRBV2, the J gene TRBJ1-5; D is uncertain. What was sequenced was peripheral blood. CDR3 nucleotide sequence: TGTGCCAGCAGTGAAGGCCAGATCAATCAGCCCCAGCATTTT. Amino acids: CASSEGQINQPQHF.